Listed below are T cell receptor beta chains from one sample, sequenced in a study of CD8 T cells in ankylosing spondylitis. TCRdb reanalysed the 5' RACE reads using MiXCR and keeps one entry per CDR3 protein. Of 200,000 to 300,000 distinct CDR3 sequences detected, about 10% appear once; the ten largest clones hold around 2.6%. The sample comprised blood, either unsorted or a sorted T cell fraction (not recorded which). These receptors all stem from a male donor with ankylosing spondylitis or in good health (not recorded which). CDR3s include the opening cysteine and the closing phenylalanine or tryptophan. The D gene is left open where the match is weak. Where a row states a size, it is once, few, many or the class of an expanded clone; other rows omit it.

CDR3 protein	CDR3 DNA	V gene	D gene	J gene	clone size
CASSEPGHLTDTQYF	TGTGCCAGCAGCGAACCGGGACACCTCACAGATACGCAGTATTTT	TRBV5-6	.	TRBJ2-3	many
CASIPGAANNEQFF	TGTGCCAGCATCCCCGGGGCCGCGAACAATGAGCAGTTCTTC	TRBV27	.	TRBJ2-1	many
CASSSSTKDTGELFF	TGCGCCAGCAGCTCGTCAACGAAGGACACCGGGGAGCTGTTTTTT	TRBV5-1	.	TRBJ2-2	many
CASRSQGGLSSYEQYF	TGCGCCAGCAGGTCTCAGGGGGGCCTTTCATCCTACGAGCAGTACTTC	TRBV10-2	.	TRBJ2-7	.
CASSLGLAGTGTYNEQFF	TGCGCCAGCAGCCTCGGACTAGCGGGCACCGGAACCTACAATGAGCAGTTCTTC	TRBV5-1	TRBD2	TRBJ2-1	many
CASSRTSVSTDTQYF	TGTGCCAGCAGTCGGACTAGCGTAAGCACAGATACGCAGTATTTT	TRBV12-3/TRBV12-4	TRBD2	TRBJ2-3	many
CAPGQGVPEQFF	TGTGCCCCGGGACAGGGGGTTCCTGAGCAGTTCTTC	TRBV10-3	TRBD1	TRBJ2-1	many
CASSPATGITHEQYF	TGTGCCAGCTCACCGGCGACGGGGATTACACACGAGCAGTACTTC	TRBV18	.	TRBJ2-7	many
CASSFGGAGGYTF	TGTGCCAGCAGCTTCGGGGGGGCTGGTGGCTACACCTTC	TRBV7-2	.	TRBJ1-2	many
CASSLVWTGDLNEQFF	TGTGCCAGCAGTTTAGTATGGACAGGTGACCTCAATGAGCAGTTCTTC	TRBV12-3/TRBV12-4	TRBD1	TRBJ2-1	many
CASSSFDGAPGELFF	TGCGCCAGCAGCTCTTTTGACGGGGCCCCCGGGGAGCTGTTTTTT	TRBV4-1	.	TRBJ2-2	.
CASRGREVNEQYF	TGCGCCAGCCGGGGCAGGGAAGTGAACGAGCAGTACTTC	TRBV5-1	.	TRBJ2-7	many
CASSSNRGHRDTQYF	TGTGCCAGCAGTTCGAACAGGGGGCATAGAGATACGCAGTATTTT	TRBV12-3/TRBV12-4	TRBD1	TRBJ2-3	many
CASSPNRGRETQYF	TGTGCCAGCAGCCCTAACAGGGGGCGAGAGACCCAGTACTTC	TRBV7-8	TRBD1	TRBJ2-5	many
CASSSRGDDYGYTF	TGTGCCAGCTCGTCCCGGGGGGACGACTATGGCTACACCTTC	TRBV18	.	TRBJ1-2	many
CASSPQGAVNSPLHF	TGTGCCAGCAGTCCACAGGGGGCTGTTAATTCACCCCTCCACTTT	TRBV12-3/TRBV12-4	TRBD1	TRBJ1-6	many
CASSEAGQGAEAFF	TGTGCCAGCAGTGAAGCGGGACAGGGGGCTGAAGCTTTCTTT	TRBV6-1	TRBD1	TRBJ1-1	many
CASSSRTSSEQFF	TGTGCCAGCAGCTCCAGGACTAGCAGCGAGCAGTTCTTC	TRBV5-6	TRBD2	TRBJ2-1	.
CASSLAGRGQAGELFF	TGTGCCAGCAGTTTAGCGGGCAGGGGGCAAGCCGGGGAGCTGTTTTTT	TRBV12-3/TRBV12-4	TRBD1	TRBJ2-2	many
CSARDPTGGLDTIYF	TGCAGTGCTAGAGATCCGACAGGGGGGTTAGACACCATATATTTT	TRBV20-1	TRBD1	TRBJ1-3	many
CASSFSLGSISDTQYF	TGCGCCAGCAGCTTTTCCCTAGGGAGTATCAGCGATACGCAGTATTTT	TRBV5-1	.	TRBJ2-3	many
CATGDGHYEQYF	TGTGCCACCGGGGACGGACACTACGAGCAGTACTTC	TRBV7-2	.	TRBJ2-7	many
CASSFDRDQNTEAFF	TGTGCCAGCAGCTTTGACAGGGACCAAAACACTGAAGCTTTCTTT	TRBV5-4	TRBD1	TRBJ1-1	many
CASSLRTDEKRTQYF	TGCGCCAGCAGCCTAAGGACGGACGAAAAGAGAACCCAGTACTTC	TRBV5-1	.	TRBJ2-5	.
CASTPLGATNEKLFF	TGTGCCAGCACTCCATTAGGAGCAACTAATGAAAAACTGTTTTTT	TRBV11-1	.	TRBJ1-4	many
CASSTGEDTQYF	TGTGCCAGCAGCACGGGGGAAGATACGCAGTATTTT	TRBV12-3/TRBV12-4	.	TRBJ2-3	many
CACTRGLAMNTEAFF	TGTGCCTGTACCCGGGGGTTAGCCATGAACACTGAAGCTTTCTTT	TRBV30	.	TRBJ1-1	.
CSASPDSDYGYTF	TGCAGTGCTAGCCCCGACAGCGACTATGGCTACACCTTC	TRBV20-1	.	TRBJ1-2	few
CASSQAGAYEAFF	TGTGCCAGCAGCCAAGCAGGGGCGTATGAGGCTTTCTTT	TRBV7-9	.	TRBJ1-1	few
CASRGQSFTGELFF	TGTGCCAGCAGAGGACAGAGTTTCACCGGGGAGCTGTTTTTT	TRBV6-4	.	TRBJ2-2	many
CASSSLGGEWETQYF	TGCGCCAGCAGCTCTCTTGGTGGGGAGTGGGAGACCCAGTACTTC	TRBV5-1	.	TRBJ2-5	.
CATSETGTGGYNEQFF	TGTGCCACCAGTGAAACCGGGACAGGGGGCTACAATGAGCAGTTCTTC	TRBV24-1	TRBD1	TRBJ2-1	many
CASSLEVNTIYF	TGTGCCAGCAGCTTAGAGGTGAACACCATATATTTT	TRBV7-9	.	TRBJ1-3	many
CASSAGQGAGTGELFF	TGTGCCAGCAGTGCCGGACAGGGGGCAGGCACCGGGGAGCTGTTTTTT	TRBV12-3/TRBV12-4	TRBD1	TRBJ2-2	many
CSATPGAYGYTF	TGCAGTGCTACCCCAGGGGCCTATGGCTACACCTTC	TRBV20-1	.	TRBJ1-2	.